This TCR beta chain was retrieved from a study of blood T cells in healthy people across ages. At the level of the study: About one barcoded beta molecule was captured per two T cells (by template switching).

Comment on this clonotype: The antigen is undetermined.

The CDR3 length is 16 residues. Looked up from germline, CDR1 is SGDLS and CDR2 is YYNGEE. Study-wide results and caveats: It was held that the diversity estimates obtained from one million T cells were underestimates. The CMV status of each donor remained undetermined, and this could have confounded shifts in expanded clonotypes.

Each sample yielded at least 6 million isolated PBMCs. For the second PCR, which ran for about 7 to 11 cycles, a sample-barcoded 5' primer and a J-beta primer mix were used. TCRdb analysed the 5' RACE reads with MiXCR anew, one entry per CDR3 protein. Altogether about 1.5 million distinct CDR3 sequences are present, about 43% being singletons, with the ten largest covering 7% to 9.5%. The genes are TRBV9 and TRBJ2-5; 7 positions match TRBD2. The closer fit of TRBJ2-7 to the DNA end suggests the J call may be wrong. Material: blood. This receptor was taken from a woman under 30 in good health. CDR3 coding DNA: TGTGCCAGCAGCGTGGTCGAGACTAGCTCCTCCGGCGAGCAGTACTTC. Protein product: CASSVVETSSSGEQYF.